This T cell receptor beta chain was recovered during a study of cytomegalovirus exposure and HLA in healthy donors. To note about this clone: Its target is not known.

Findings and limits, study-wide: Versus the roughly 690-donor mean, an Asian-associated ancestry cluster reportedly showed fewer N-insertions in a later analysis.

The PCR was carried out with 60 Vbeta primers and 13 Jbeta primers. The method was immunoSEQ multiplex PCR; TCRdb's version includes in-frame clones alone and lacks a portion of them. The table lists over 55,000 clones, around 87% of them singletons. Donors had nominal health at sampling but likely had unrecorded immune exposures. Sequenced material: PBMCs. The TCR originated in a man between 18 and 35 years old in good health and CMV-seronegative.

CDR3 nucleotides: TGTGCCTGGAGTCCCTTGGAGGGAGAGACCCAGTACTTC. Its protein product is CAWSPLEGETQYF. The chain recombines TRBV30 with TRBJ2-5; D is perhaps TRBD2 (6 bases). CDR1 is GTSNPN, CDR2 SVGIG, per germline (reference sequence). V lost 2 bases, J lost 4 bases, and 11 bases lay in between. The CDR3 spans 13 residues. The full variable domain, rest sourced from reference TRBV30 and TRBJ2-5, is SQTIHQWPATLVQPVGSPLSLECTVEGTSNPNLYWYRQAAGRGLQLLFYSVGIGQISSEVPQNLSASRPQDRQFILSSKKLLLSDSGFYLCAWSPLEGETQYFGPGTRLLVL.